The 16 T cell receptor beta chains below all came from one sample that was sequenced in a study of PD-1 blockade in classical Hodgkin lymphoma. Assay: immunoSEQ multiplex PCR; the TCRdb copy retains only in-frame clones and omits some. This sample has tens of thousands of clones, with around 82% found just once. All the patients suffered relapse after autologous stem cell transplantation, and brentuximab vedotin exposure differed. This material consisted of peripheral blood mononuclear cells (PBMCs), taken before the second cycle of nivolumab. These receptors came from a human donor with classical Hodgkin lymphoma.

CDR3: CASRVGTGNQPQHF. CDR3 DNA sequence: TGTGCCAGTCGGGTCGGGACAGGCAATCAGCCCCAGCATTTT. This chain links TRBV19 with TRBJ1-5, with 7 bases that match TRBD1. V was clipped by 8 bases and J by 2 bases; unmatched bases: 6. Germline values: CDR1 LNHDA, CDR2 SQIVND (reference sequence). The CDR3 runs 14 residues. Full variable domain (outside the CDR3, taken from reference TRBV19 and TRBJ1-5): DGGITQSPKYLFRKEGQNVTLSCEQNLNHDAMYWYRQDPGQGLRLIYYSQIVNDFQKGDIAEGYSVSREKKESFPLTVTSAQKNPTAFYLCASRVGTGNQPQHFGDGTRLSIL.

V usage is TRBV7-2 and J usage is TRBJ2-1; the match to TRBD1 covers 7 bases. Germline assignment: CDR1 SGHTA and CDR2 FQGNSA. This CDR3 comprises 15 residues. Trimming cost V 5 bases and J 2 bases; bases outside gene matches: 6. CDR3 protein: CASSPGTVAYNEQFF. The CDR3 DNA reads as TGTGCCAGCAGCCCAGGGACAGTCGCCTACAATGAGCAGTTCTTC.

The rearrangement joins TRBV6-1 to TRBJ1-4; 9 bases agree with TRBD1. Germline trimming cut 5 bases from V and 5 bases from J; bases unmatched to any gene: 6. The CDR3 contains 15 residues. Germline V gives CDR1 MNHNS, CDR2 SASEGT. The CDR3 DNA reads as TGTGCCAGCAGTCCCGGGACAGGGATCAATGAAAAACTGTTTTTT. This sequence encodes CASSPGTGINEKLFF.

V and J are TRBV11-2 and TRBJ2-7; 11 positions agree with TRBD2. V was pared by 4 bases and J by 3 bases, with 2 bases of the junction left unmatched. CDR1 SGHAT and CDR2 FQNNGV come from the germline V gene. The CDR3 extends over 14 amino acids. The CDR3 coding sequence is TGTGCCAGCAGCTCAACTAGCGGGGGCTACGAGCAGTACTTC. Its translation is CASSSTSGGYEQYF.

The chain links TRBV7-3 to TRBJ1-1; 8 positions agree with TRBD1. J lost 4 bases, V lost 5 bases, and 18 bases had no gene match. CDR1 SGHTA and CDR2 FQGTGA come from the germline V gene. This CDR3 region has 18 residues. Here the CDR3 reads CASSPSHSGQGSRTEAFF. The CDR3 DNA sequence: TGTGCCAGCAGCCCCTCCCATTCTGGACAGGGTTCTCGCACTGAAGCTTTCTTT.

The rearrangement uses TRBV9 and TRBJ2-7; tentatively, D is TRBD2 (6 bases). V dropped 3 bases and J dropped 5 bases, with 15 bases sitting between them. Per germline, CDR1 SGDLS and CDR2 YYNGEE. The CDR3 extends over 14 amino acids. The CDR3 DNA reads TGTGCCAGCAGCGCCTCCGGGGGTTTGGACGAGCAGTACTTC. This gives the protein CASSASGGLDEQYF.

V and J are TRBV19 and TRBJ2-1, with D perhaps matching TRBD2 (6 bases). The germline gives CDR1 LNHDA, CDR2 SQIVND (reference sequence). The CDR3 is made up of 14 amino acids. The V end was cut by 5 bases, the J end by 7 bases, with 15 bases between. CDR3 coding DNA: TGTGCCAGTAGTCCCCGGTGGAGGGAAAATGAGCAGTTCTTC. Translating it yields CASSPRWRENEQFF.

The gene calls are TRBV6-5 and TRBJ1-5; D perhaps matches TRBD1 (6 bases). The ends were cut back, 5 bases at V and 3 bases at J, with 11 bases in the middle. This CDR3 is 14 amino acids long. CDR1 is MNHEY and CDR2 is SVGAGI in the germline V gene. In DNA, the CDR3 is TGTGCCAGCAGTACAGGGAAAACCAATCAGCCCCAGCATTTT. Residues: CASSTGKTNQPQHF.

The chain combines TRBV7-9 with TRBJ2-2, with 7 bases that match TRBD1. The J segment lost 4 bases and the V segment lost 1 base, leaving 6 bases of the junction unmatched. CDR1 SEHNR and CDR2 FQNEAQ come from the germline V gene (reference sequence). The CDR3 has 16 amino acids. The CDR3 loop reads CASSLGQGVVTGELFF. In nucleotides, the CDR3 is TGTGCCAGCAGCTTAGGGCAGGGGGTCGTCACCGGGGAGCTGTTTTTT.

This chain joins TRBV6-6 and TRBJ1-2, with a weak D call TRBD1 (5 bases). The ends were cut back, 11 bases at V and 8 bases at J, with 18 bases in the middle. This CDR3 is built from 12 residues. Per the germline V gene, CDR1 is MNHNY and CDR2 is SVGAGI (reference sequence). The DNA of the CDR3 is TGTGCCGGGCCCAGGAGGGGTGGGGGCTACACCTTC. It yields the protein CAGPRRGGGYTF.

This clone showed up just once. J is TRBJ1-2 and V is TRBV19, with 7 bases matching TRBD1. The ends lost 2 bases at V and 4 bases at J; junction bases unmatched: 4. CDR1 and CDR2 from the germline V gene are LNHDA and SQIVND (reference sequence). The CDR3 runs 14 residues. CDR3 loop: CASSILAGGYGYTF. The CDR3 coding sequence is TGTGCCAGTAGTATACTTGCAGGGGGCTATGGCTACACCTTC. Combining the CDR3 with reference TRBV19 and TRBJ1-2 gives the whole variable domain DGGITQSPKYLFRKEGQNVTLSCEQNLNHDAMYWYRQDPGQGLRLIYYSQIVNDFQKGDIAEGYSVSREKKESFPLTVTSAQKNPTAFYLCASSILAGGYGYTFGSGTRLTVV.

The J gene is TRBJ2-7, the V gene TRBV18; no clear D gene. The germline gives CDR1 KGHSH, CDR2 LQKENI. Trimming took 2 bases from V and 3 from J, leaving 14 bases between them. The CDR3 is 15 amino acids. The CDR3 loop is CASSPDGVLGYEQYF. Written as DNA, the CDR3 is TGTGCCAGCTCACCAGACGGCGTCCTGGGCTACGAGCAGTACTTC.

V gene TRBV4-2 combines with J gene TRBJ2-5, with 10 nucleotides matching TRBD2. Germline CDR1 reads LGHNA; CDR2 reads YNFKEQ. V lost 0 bases and J lost 1; bases outside the gene matches: 2. The CDR3 runs 16 residues. The DNA of the CDR3 is TGTGCCAGCAGCCAAGACGTAGCGGGGGGCCAAGAGACCCAGTACTTC. As protein: CASSQDVAGGQETQYF.

The CDR3 DNA follows: TGTGCCAGCAGCCAAGAGGGGGGGGGTGAGCAGTTCTTC. It codes for CASSQEGGGEQFF. The chain is built from TRBV4-2 and TRBJ2-1, with 7 bases that match TRBD2. The ends lost 0 bases at V and 9 bases at J; junction bases unmatched: 2. The CDR3 loop spans 13 amino acids. The germline gives CDR1 LGHNA, CDR2 YNFKEQ.

DNA for the CDR3: TGTGCCAGCAGTTACCCAGACAGAACCAATCAGCCCCAGCATTTT. Amino acids: CASSYPDRTNQPQHF. The chain recombines TRBV6-6 with TRBJ1-5; maybe TRBD1 (5 bases). The ends were cut back, 2 bases at V and 3 bases at J, with 11 bases in the middle. This CDR3 region has 15 residues. Germline assignment: CDR1 MNHNY and CDR2 SVGAGI (reference sequence).

This chain links TRBV4-1 with TRBJ2-3; 8 bases fit TRBD1. Unmatched junction bases numbered 14, after V lost 3 bases and J lost 6 bases. This CDR3 contains 17 residues. Germline CDR1 is MGHRA and CDR2 is YSYEKL. The chain's CDR3 is CASSHAGQGLFSDTQYF. As DNA, the CDR3 is TGCGCCAGCAGCCACGCCGGACAGGGATTATTCTCGGATACGCAGTATTTT.